The 22 T cell receptor beta chains below were found in one sample sequenced in a study of blood T cell repertoires in COVID-19. Clones were sequenced by immunoSEQ multiplex PCR, and TCRdb holds only the in-frame ones, with some missing. This sample has about 110,000 clones, with around 80% found just once. The sample was peripheral blood. The receptors derive from a woman older than 75 with active or convalescent COVID-19.

The V and J genes are TRBV12-2 and TRBJ2-5; the table's D call of TRBD2 was not tested on the DNA. TRBV12-2 is designated a pseudogene. CDR3 length equals 18 residues. DNA of the CDR3: TGTGCAAGTCGCTTACCGAGGACTAGCGCCAACCTCTCAGAGACCCAGTACTTC. It is translated as CASRLPRTSANLSETQYF.

This clone was detected a few times. The chain has TRBV7-9 and TRBJ2-7; 10 positions match TRBD2. In germline, CDR1 is SEHNR, CDR2 FQNEAQ (reference sequence). J was trimmed by 3 bases and V by 3 bases; bases with no gene match: 5. This CDR3 contains 15 residues. In DNA form, the CDR3 reads TGTGCCAGCAGCTTGGGACTAGCGACTATCTACGAGCAGTACTTC. Translated: CASSLGLATIYEQYF.

This sequence joins TRBV7-8 and TRBJ2-1; 9 bases fit TRBD2. The germline V gene has CDR1 SGHVS and CDR2 FQNEAQ. With V trimmed by 4 bases and J by 7 bases, 8 bases remained unmatched. This CDR3 region has 15 residues. The CDR3 sequence: CASSSLAGFRNEQFF. CDR3 coding DNA: TGTGCCAGCAGCTCCCTAGCGGGATTTCGGAATGAGCAGTTCTTC.

The gene calls are TRBV12-3 or TRBV12-4 and TRBJ2-1, with D unresolved. V dropped 3 bases and J dropped 9 bases, with 9 bases sitting between them. The CDR3 is 12 residues long. CDR3 DNA: TGTGCCAGCAGTTTCTCGGGTGGTGAGCAGTTCTTC. Protein: CASSFSGGEQFF.

The rearrangement uses TRBV14 and TRBJ2-7; D not certain. CDR3 length: 13 residues. The germline V gene encodes CDR1 SGHDN and CDR2 FVKESK. Trimming removed 0 bases at V and 6 bases at J, with 9 bases between. The CDR3 coding sequence is TGTGCCAGCAGCCAAGATCGGGTGGGCGAGCAGTACTTC. Translated, it gives CASSQDRVGEQYF.

The J gene is TRBJ2-2, the V gene TRBV18; D is possibly TRBD1 (5 bases). Trimming removed 9 bases at V and 0 bases at J, with 23 bases between. CDR3 size: 18 residues. Germline V gene lookup returns CDR1 KGHSH and CDR2 LQKENI. The CDR3 loop is CASPKTNNSGPNTGELFF. As DNA, the CDR3 is TGTGCCAGTCCTAAGACAAACAACTCAGGGCCGAACACCGGGGAGCTGTTTTTT.

V usage is TRBV2 and J usage is TRBJ1-1; 7 positions agree with TRBD1. The CDR3 has 13 amino acids. Germline V gene lookup returns CDR1 SNHLY and CDR2 FYNNEI. V was pared by 6 bases and J by 5 bases, with 6 bases of the junction left unmatched. Written as DNA, the CDR3 is TGTGCCAGCAGGACAGGGCTATTAACTGAAGCTTTCTTT. Its protein is CASRTGLLTEAFF.

The rearrangement joins TRBV7-2 to TRBJ1-2, with D unresolved. The CDR3 covers 15 residues. CDR1 is SGHTA, CDR2 FQGNSA, per germline. With 4 bases removed from V and 2 bases from J, the gap between germline ends came to 14 bases. CDR3 sequence reads: CASSSYARGNYGYTF. As DNA, the CDR3 is TGTGCCAGCAGCTCATATGCTCGGGGAAACTATGGCTACACCTTC.

The J gene is TRBJ1-5, the V gene TRBV4-1; D may be TRBD1 (6 bases). The V end lost 1 base, the J end lost 5 bases, and 18 bases lay between the germline ends. This CDR3 has 17 amino acids. Germline values: CDR1 MGHRA, CDR2 YSYEKL. The CDR3 sequence is CASSQVLTGYGYQPQHF. The CDR3 DNA is TGCGCCAGCAGCCAAGTGCTAACAGGGTATGGATATCAGCCCCAGCATTTT.

The chain employs TRBV19 and TRBJ2-7; possibly TRBD1 for D (6 bases). The CDR3 loop spans 15 amino acids. Trimming left V 5 bases short and J 0 bases short, with 14 bases between. Germline lookup yields CDR1 LNHDA and CDR2 SQIVND (reference sequence). The DNA of the CDR3 is TGTGCCAGTAGTGCCTCAGGGGTCCTCTCCTACGAGCAGTACTTC. Its protein is CASSASGVLSYEQYF. Full variable domain (remainder filled in from reference TRBV19 and TRBJ2-7): DGGITQSPKYLFRKEGQNVTLSCEQNLNHDAMYWYRQDPGQGLRLIYYSQIVNDFQKGDIAEGYSVSREKKESFPLTVTSAQKNPTAFYLCASSASGVLSYEQYFGPGTRLTVT.

Notes on this clone: This sample includes further DNA sequences coding for the same CDR3. V is TRBV28 and J is TRBJ2-7; 7 nucleotides match TRBD2. Germline values: CDR1 MDHEN, CDR2 SYDVKM. This CDR3 is built from 13 residues. Trimming removed 6 bases from V and 0 bases from J; junction bases left unmatched: 2. DNA of the CDR3: TGTGCCAGCAGGAGCGGGGTCTCCTACGAGCAGTACTTC. This translates into CASRSGVSYEQYF.

The CDR3 bases are TGCGCCAGCAGCTCCAACTACGAGCAGTACTTC. Protein: CASSSNYEQYF. J is TRBJ2-7 and V is TRBV5-1, with unresolved D. The CDR3 has 11 amino acids. CDR1 is SGHRS and CDR2 is YFSETQ in the germline V gene. Trimming took off 3 bases at V and 3 bases at J, with 4 bases between the two ends.

V usage is TRBV28 and J usage is TRBJ1-2; D possibly corresponds to TRBD1 (6 bases). Trimming took off 1 base at V and 6 bases at J, with 15 bases between the two ends. The length of the CDR3 is 15 residues. Germline CDR1 MDHEN, CDR2 SYDVKM. CDR3 nucleotides: TGTGCCAGCAGTTTATTAAGGGGGTCCCTTAATGGCTACACCTTC. Translated, it gives CASSLLRGSLNGYTF.

CDR3 sequence reads: CASTSGGWDNEQFF. The CDR3 DNA follows: TGTGCCAGCACTTCGGGAGGTTGGGACAATGAGCAGTTCTTC. The J gene is TRBJ2-1, the V gene TRBV9; TRBD2 matches at 7 bases. The CDR3 is 14 residues long. V lost 6 bases, J lost 5 bases, and 8 bases stayed unmatched. Germline-derived CDR1 and CDR2 are SGDLS and YYNGEE.

On this clone itself: One end of the junction does not line up with germline, which may come from a read error. The chain combines TRBV5-1 with TRBJ2-1; D gene uncertain. CDR1 is SGHRS, CDR2 YFSETQ, per germline. CDR3 length: 12 residues. The CDR3 protein is CASSPSDNEQFF. The DNA for the CDR3 is TGCGCCAGCAGCCCCTCCGACAATGAGCAGTTCTTC.

This clone was detected once. The chain has TRBV2 and TRBJ1-1; D uncertain. V was trimmed by 3 bases and J by 1 base, leaving 6 bases between them. CDR1 is SNHLY, CDR2 FYNNEI, per germline. This CDR3 spans 13 amino acids. The CDR3 sequence is CASSDRKNTEAFF. The CDR3 nucleotides are TGTGCCAGCAGTGACAGGAAGAACACTGAAGCTTTCTTT.

V and J are TRBV19 and TRBJ2-4; the match to TRBD1 covers 7 bases. Germline V gene sequence: CDR1 LNHDA, CDR2 SQIVND (reference sequence). The length of the CDR3 is 17 residues. The ends lost 4 bases at V and 0 bases at J; junction bases unmatched: 9. As DNA, the CDR3 is TGTGCCAGTAGTACTCTCAGGGACAGTTTAGCCAAAAACATTCAGTACTTC. This encodes CASSTLRDSLAKNIQYF.

V usage is TRBV4-1 and J usage is TRBJ2-7; TRBD2 aligns across 10 bases. CDR3 length: 16 amino acids. Unmatched junction bases numbered 5, after V lost 1 base and J lost 2 bases. Germline-derived CDR1 and CDR2 are MGHRA and YSYEKL. CDR3 amino acids: CASSQGASGSPYEQYF. CDR3 nucleotide sequence: TGCGCCAGCAGCCAAGGGGCTAGCGGGAGTCCCTACGAGCAGTACTTC.

This clone was recorded only once. The junction departs from germline at one end; a sequencing error may be responsible. The chain combines TRBV28 with TRBJ1-5; D remains unclear. This CDR3 comprises 14 residues. Per the germline V gene, CDR1 is MDHEN and CDR2 is SYDVKM. The CDR3 DNA sequence: TGTGCCAGCACTTTACCACATAGCAATCAGCCCCAGCATTTT. This sequence encodes CASTLPHSNQPQHF.

The V call is TRBV5-5, the J call TRBJ2-1; 8 nucleotides line up with TRBD2. The length of the CDR3 is 14 residues. The junction had 3 bases not matched to a gene; V was cut back by 0 bases and J by 7 bases. The germline CDR1 and CDR2 sequences are SGHKS and YYEKEE (reference sequence). The CDR3 spells CASSLGLASNEQFF. In DNA form, the CDR3 reads TGTGCCAGCAGCTTGGGACTAGCGTCGAATGAGCAGTTCTTC.

The chain combines TRBV7-3 with TRBJ2-3, with D possibly TRBD2 on 7 matching bases. Trimming stripped 5 bases from V and 1 base from J, with 19 bases between. This CDR3 has 17 residues. Per the germline V gene, CDR1 is SGHTA and CDR2 is FQGTGA. This CDR3 is CASSIKGGTTRTDTQYF. The CDR3 DNA sequence: TGTGCCAGCAGCATCAAGGGGGGGACTACTCGCACAGATACGCAGTATTTT. Combining the CDR3 with reference TRBV7-3 and TRBJ2-3 gives the whole variable domain GAGVSQTPSNKVTEKGKYVELRCDPISGHTALYWYRQSLGQGPEFLIYFQGTGAADDSGLPNDRFFAVRPEGSVSTLKIQRTERGDSAVYLCASSIKGGTTRTDTQYFGPGTRLTVL.

The rearrangement uses TRBV7-9 and TRBJ1-3, with 8 bases that match TRBD1. The CDR3 contains 15 residues. Trimming cost V 4 bases and J 4 bases; bases outside gene matches: 6. Germline lookup yields CDR1 SEHNR and CDR2 FQNEAQ (reference sequence). CDR3 DNA sequence: TGTGCCAGCAGCTCCCAGGGGGCGCCGGGAAACACCATATATTTT. Amino acids: CASSSQGAPGNTIYF.